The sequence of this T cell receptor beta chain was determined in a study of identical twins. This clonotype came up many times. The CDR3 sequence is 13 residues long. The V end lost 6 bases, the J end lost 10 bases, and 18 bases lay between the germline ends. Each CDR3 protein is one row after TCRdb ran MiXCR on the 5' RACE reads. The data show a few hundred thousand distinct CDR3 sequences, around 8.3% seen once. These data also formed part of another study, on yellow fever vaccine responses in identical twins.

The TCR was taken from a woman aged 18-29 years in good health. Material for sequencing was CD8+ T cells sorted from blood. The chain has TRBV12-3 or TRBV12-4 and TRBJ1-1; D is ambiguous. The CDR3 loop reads CASSPSVGAGAFF. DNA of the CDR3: TGTGCCAGCAGCCCTTCGGTGGGCGCGGGAGCTTTCTTT.